These 4 T cell receptor beta chains share one sample of origin, sequenced in a study of T cell clonality in common variable immunodeficiency. Libraries were prepared by immunoSEQ multiplex PCR; TCRdb keeps only in-frame clonotypes and omits some of them. The profile covers fewer than 75,000 clones, none occurring a single time. Material for sequencing was peripheral blood mononuclear cells. The receptors here all came from a person aged 18 to 70 in good health.

This clone was detected ten times or more. Sequencing ends 3 residues short of the CDR3 end; the germline J gene provides the rest. The rearrangement links TRBV7-3 to TRBJ2-3, with 7 bases identical to TRBD2. V lost 5 bases, J lost 1 base, and 6 bases stayed unmatched. The CDR3 is 15 amino acids. From germline, CDR1 is SGHTA and CDR2 FQGTGA. CDR3 DNA, as far as it was read: TGTGCCAGCAGCATTTTGGGGGGGGGCACAGATACG. It translates to CASSILGGGTDT. The full CDR3 protein is CASSILGGGTDTQYF. Filled out from reference TRBV7-3 and TRBJ2-3, the complete variable domain reads GAGVSQTPSNKVTEKGKYVELRCDPISGHTALYWYRQSLGQGPEFLIYFQGTGAADDSGLPNDRFFAVRPEGSVSTLKIQRTERGDSAVYLCASSILGGGTDTQYFGPGTRLTVL.

This clone was picked up many times. The CDR3 end is not reached by the read, which stops 3 residues before it; the germline J gene fills it in. The gene calls are TRBV5-4 and TRBJ2-2; D possibly corresponds to TRBD2 (5 bases). Germline values: CDR1 SGHNT, CDR2 YYREEE (reference sequence). This CDR3 is built from 14 residues. The V and J ends lost 1 base and 6 bases respectively, with 10 bases between them. The sequenced part of the CDR3 DNA is TGTGCCAGCAGCTTGACGGGGTGGGCCGGGGAG. Translating it yields CASSLTGWAGE. The full CDR3 reads CASSLTGWAGELFF.

This clone has ten or more counts. The DNA ends 3 residues before the CDR3 does, and the rest of the CDR3 is filled in from the germline J gene. This chain uses TRBV11-2 with TRBJ2-5, with D unresolved. Deletions cut 3 bases from V and 2 bases from J, with 10 bases between. Germline loops: CDR1 SGHAT, CDR2 FQNNGV. The CDR3 is 14 amino acids. The sequenced CDR3 bases are TGTGCCAGCAGCTTGAACAGTATGCAAGAGACC. Residues: CASSLNSMQET. The whole CDR3 region reads CASSLNSMQETQYF.

A note on this clone: The CDR3 end is not reached by the read, which stops 3 residues before it; the germline J gene fills it in. The chain uses TRBV5-6 and TRBJ2-1; 7 bases line up with TRBD1. V dropped 4 bases and J dropped 7; count of bases not matched to a gene: 5. Germline values: CDR1 SGHDT, CDR2 YYEEEE. CDR3 length: 13 residues. The part of the CDR3 DNA that was read is TGTGCCAGCAGCCGGGTGACAGGGAATGAG. Protein product: CASSRVTGNE. The full CDR3 is CASSRVTGNEQFF.